Sequencing of this T cell receptor (beta chain) was carried out in a study of T cell repertoires in cytomegalovirus infection (dated by TCRdb to between 2018 and 2021). As for the study more broadly: The peptide stimulations were aimed at well-studied HLA-B-restricted epitopes as well as recently identified HLA-C-restricted CMV epitopes, whose presentation resists viral immunomodulation. Because public TCR beta signatures pointed to carriage of CMV infection together with the matching HLA type, the HLA type of each donor mattered for the analysis. What the study reported, not specific to this receptor: In the ex vivo response, HLA-C-restricted CMV-specific TCR beta clonotypes were dominant, and in two of eight donors the single most frequent clonotype came from this HLA-C-restricted group. In both this cohort and an independent cohort of 300 to 450 donors, the cumulative frequency of public TCR beta family members distinguished carriers of CMV infection plus the relevant HLA type.

The treatment or condition label, read with the paper, signifies: in vitro stimulation with specific CMV peptide epitopes to enrich CMV-specific T cells. This clonotype was observed a handful of times. Its recognized antigen is unknown. No much larger clone exists at a distance of one base, and base qualities are not known. The instrument given in TCRdb is Illumina HiSeq 1500. TCRdb applied fastp at Q25 and MiXCR to the public reads, then kept only in-frame beta chains. Identical CDR3 proteins give one entry, which carries the most common genes and DNA. The table for this sample lists about 350,000 distinct CDR3 sequences; roughly 36% of them were counted only once. Approximately 13% of the sample comes from the top ten. V gives up 0 bases and J gives up 7 bases, and the segment between their germline ends measures 10 bases. The cysteine opens and the phenylalanine closes a CDR3 of 15 amino acids. Only the CDR3 DNA stays, 45 bases, in frame from base 1. CDR1 and CDR2, per the germline V gene (reference sequence), are SGHAT and FQDESV.

This sequence originates from a human donor in good health (CMV status not recorded). Some clones in this sample may be carry-over from other donors' samples. The sample consisted of cultured PBMCs, taken from culture after CMV antigen stimulation. Recombination joined TRBV11-1 with TRBJ1-6, with the D gene not confidently named. CDR3 sequence: CASSLARAVNSPLHF. The nucleotides are TGTGCCAGCAGCTTAGCCAGAGCCGTGAATTCACCCCTCCACTTT.